The rows below give T cell receptor beta chains drawn from one sample of a study of tumor-infiltrating lymphocytes in primary liver carcinoma. TCRdb redid the calling of the multiplex PCR reads with MiXCR, one entry per CDR3 protein. The sample carries more than 95,000 distinct CDR3 sequences, around 64% recorded once. The sample was liver tumor tissue from sampling region 3. The receptors derive from a woman between 55 and 75 years old with primary liver carcinoma and hepatitis B virus infection. Each CDR3 is given with its conserved first and last residue. A D gene is named only where the DNA matches it firmly. Size tells how often a clone was seen (once, few, many) or the class of an expanded clone, and some rows leave it out.

cdr3_nt,cdr3_aa,d_call,clone_size,v_call,j_call
TGTGCCAGCAGTTTAATCTCCGGGACTAGCGAACTATACGAGCAGTACTTC,CASSLISGTSELYEQYF,TRBD2,many,TRBV6-5,TRBJ2-7
TGTGCCAGCAGTTTTTTAGGGGCGAGGTATAGCAATCAGCCCCAGCATTTT,CASSFLGARYSNQPQHF,-,many,TRBV12-3/TRBV12-4,TRBJ1-5
TGTGCCAGCAGCTTATGGAGTAGCTACACCTTC,CASSLWSSYTF,-,-,TRBV11-2,TRBJ1-2
TGTGCCAGTAGTATAGGCTACGCGAACACCGGGGAGCTGTTTTTT,CASSIGYANTGELFF,-,-,TRBV19,TRBJ2-2
TGTGCCGGAAGGTCGGGCAATCAGCCCCAGCATTTT,CAGRSGNQPQHF,-,many,TRBV6-1,TRBJ1-5
TGTGCCAGCAGATGGGAGGATAGCTCCTACGAGCAGTACTTC,CASRWEDSSYEQYF,-,many,TRBV6-1,TRBJ2-7
TGTGCCAGCTCCTTCTTAGGACTAGCGGGAACAGATACGCAGTATTTT,CASSFLGLAGTDTQYF,TRBD2,few,TRBV18,TRBJ2-3
TGCGCCAGCACTCGACCGGAAGGGTTCGACACCGGGGAGCTGTTTTTT,CASTRPEGFDTGELFF,-,many,TRBV10-2,TRBJ2-2
TGTGCCAGTGGGAAAGGGACACAGAACACCGGGGAGCTGTTTTTT,CASGKGTQNTGELFF,-,-,TRBV7-3,TRBJ2-2
TGTAGCGTTGAATATGCCGGAGAGGGCAGTGGTAATGGCTACACCTTC,CSVEYAGEGSGNGYTF,-,-,TRBV29-1,TRBJ1-2
TGTGCCAACAGTCCCGAGATGGGGGGCGGTCAGCCCCAATATTTT,CANSPEMGGGQPQYF,-,-,TRBV12-3/TRBV12-4,TRBJ1-5
TGCAGCGCTGAAGAGATAGAGATTGCGGAGACCCAGAACTTC,CSAEEIEIAETQNF,-,-,TRBV29-1,TRBJ2-5
TGTGCCAGCAGCCGAGATGGGTATGAGCAGTTCTTC,CASSRDGYEQFF,-,many,TRBV5-4,TRBJ2-1
TGTGCCATCAGTGGGACAGAAGAAGGCAATCAGCCCCAGCATTTT,CAISGTEEGNQPQHF,-,-,TRBV10-3,TRBJ1-5
TGCAGCGTTGTGAGGACTAGGGACACCTACAAGCAGTACTTC,CSVVRTRDTYKQYF,-,-,TRBV29-1,TRBJ2-7
TGTGCCAGCAGTTTCTCTTGGAAGGACAGGATGAACACCATATATTTT,CASSFSWKDRMNTIYF,TRBD1,-,TRBV28,TRBJ1-3
TGCGCCAGCAGGGAGACTAGCGGGAACACCGGGGAGCTGTTTTTT,CASRETSGNTGELFF,TRBD2,many,TRBV10-2,TRBJ2-2
TGTGCCAGCAGTTTTAACGCCGTCTACGAGCAGTACTTC,CASSFNAVYEQYF,-,few,TRBV28,TRBJ2-7
TGTGCCAGCACAAGAGGACAGGGAAATTCACCCCTCCACTTT,CASTRGQGNSPLHF,TRBD1,many,TRBV12-3/TRBV12-4,TRBJ1-6
TGTGCCAGCAGCTTCAGAATTAACACAGATACGCAGTATTTT,CASSFRINTDTQYF,-,-,TRBV11-3,TRBJ2-3
TGTGCCACCCAACCGGCCGACAGGAATGAAAAACTGTTTTTT,CATQPADRNEKLFF,-,many,TRBV12-3/TRBV12-4,TRBJ1-4
TGCGCCAGCAGCTCTGGATCGGGTGGGACCCAAGAGACCCAGTACTTC,CASSSGSGGTQETQYF,-,many,TRBV5-1,TRBJ2-5
TGTGCCAGCAGCAGCTTGTCCTTACAGTTCCTGAGATACTCTGGAAACACCATATATTTT,CASSSLSLQFLRYSGNTIYF,-,-,TRBV7-9,TRBJ1-3
TGCGCCAGCAGTAATATAGCGGGAGGGCCGTCCGGGGAGCTGTTTTTT,CASSNIAGGPSGELFF,TRBD2,many,TRBV10-1,TRBJ2-2
TGTGCCAGCACGCGGACAGGGGGCGCAGAGCTGTTTTTT,CASTRTGGAELFF,TRBD1,-,TRBV2,TRBJ2-2
TGTGCCAGCAGCTTAGGGGCTAGCGGGACAACGCGCGAGCAGTACTTC,CASSLGASGTTREQYF,TRBD2,-,TRBV11-2,TRBJ2-7
TGCGCCAGCAGGGCCGGGACAGGGGACAGCGGTGAGCTGTTTTTT,CASRAGTGDSGELFF,TRBD1,-,TRBV5-5,TRBJ2-2
TGTGCCACTCGGACTAGCGGGAACACCGGGGGGCTGTTTTTT,CATRTSGNTGGLFF,TRBD2,-,TRBV6-5,TRBJ2-2
TGCGCCAGCAGCTTGTTAGCGGGAGCGAGCTATAATGGGCAGTTCTTC,CASSLLAGASYNGQFF,TRBD2,-,TRBV5-1,TRBJ2-1
TGTTCCAGCAGTCCCAGTTGGACAGGGGAAACTGAGACCCAGTACTTC,CSSSPSWTGETETQYF,TRBD1,-,TRBV6-5,TRBJ2-5
TGTGCCAGCAGCTTACCCCCCGGACTAGCGGGAGAGTCCTACAATGAGCAGTTCTTC,CASSLPPGLAGESYNEQFF,TRBD2,once,TRBV7-8,TRBJ2-1
TGTGCCAGCAGCATCTACCATACTAGCGGCACCGGGGAGCTGTTTTTT,CASSIYHTSGTGELFF,TRBD2,-,TRBV5-6,TRBJ2-2
TGCAGCGTCTGGGACACCGGGGAGCTGTTTTTT,CSVWDTGELFF,-,many,TRBV29-1,TRBJ2-2
TGTGCCAGCAGGAGAAGTGGTACTCACACAGATACGCAGTATTTT,CASRRSGTHTDTQYF,-,many,TRBV5-4,TRBJ2-3
TGTGCCAGCAGCTTAGAGGGGGGAAGTATCAGTAAGCAGTTCTTC,CASSLEGGSISKQFF,-,-,TRBV11-2,TRBJ2-1
TGTGCCAGCAGCAGGGCAGGGGGGGACACCGGGGAGCTGTTTTTC,CASSRAGGDTGELFF,-,-,TRBV6-5,TRBJ2-2